The 4 T cell receptor beta chains listed next were all sequenced from one sample in a study of blood T cell repertoires in COVID-19. Data came from immunoSEQ multiplex PCR; TCRdb stores just in-frame clones and leaves some out. The sample holds 150,000 to 200,000 clones, approximately 81% seen once. The source material was peripheral blood. These receptors came from a woman in her 70s with COVID-19, enrolled during active disease.

The chain recombines TRBV28 with TRBJ1-1, with TRBD1 matching over 10 bases. Germline V gene sequence: CDR1 MDHEN, CDR2 SYDVKM. The length of the CDR3 is 15 residues. V lost 5 bases to trimming and J lost 3 bases; unmatched junction nucleotides: 6. Written as DNA, the CDR3 is TGTGCCAGCAGTGGATCGACAGGGGGCTACACTGAAGCTTTCTTT. As protein: CASSGSTGGYTEAFF.

This clone was counted a single time. One end of the junction fails to match germline, which may point to a read error. The genes are TRBV30 and TRBJ2-7; perhaps TRBD2 as D (6 bases). The length of the CDR3 is 12 residues. CDR1 is GTSNPN and CDR2 is SVGIG in the germline V gene (reference sequence). The CDR3 coding sequence is TGTGCAGCGACCGGGACTTCCTCTTACCGGGACTTC. It is translated as CAATGTSSYRDF.

This clone was picked up a small number of times. CDR3 bases: TGCAGCACCCCAGGGGGACCCGAAGCTTTCTTT. Amino acid sequence: CSTPGGPEAFF. The rearrangement links TRBV29-1 to TRBJ1-1; TRBD1 aligns across 7 bases. The CDR3 has 11 amino acids. In germline, CDR1 is SQVTM, CDR2 ANQGSEA. Germline trimming cut 8 bases from V and 8 bases from J; bases unmatched to any gene: 8.

The chain links TRBV18 to TRBJ2-3, with a tentative D call TRBD1 (6 bases). CDR1 and CDR2 (germline): KGHSH, LQKENI. V was shortened by 5 bases and J by 4 bases, with 13 bases between the two germline ends. This CDR3 has 14 amino acids. The CDR3 bases are TGTGCCAGCTCAGACCTACAGGGACCAGATACGCAGTATTTT. This gives the protein CASSDLQGPDTQYF.